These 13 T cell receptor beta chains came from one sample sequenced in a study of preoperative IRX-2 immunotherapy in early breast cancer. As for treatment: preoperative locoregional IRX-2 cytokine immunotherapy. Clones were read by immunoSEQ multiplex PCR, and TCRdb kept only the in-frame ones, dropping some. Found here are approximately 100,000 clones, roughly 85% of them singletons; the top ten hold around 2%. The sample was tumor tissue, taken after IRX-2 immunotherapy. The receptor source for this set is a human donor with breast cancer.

The CDR3 DNA reads as TGTGCCAGCAAGCCGCCGGGACACATTGAAGAGACCCAGTACTTC. Translated: CASKPPGHIEETQYF. V and J are TRBV12-5 and TRBJ2-5; possible D gene TRBD1, 6 bases. CDR1 is LGHNT, CDR2 FRNRAP, per germline. The CDR3 is 15 amino acids.

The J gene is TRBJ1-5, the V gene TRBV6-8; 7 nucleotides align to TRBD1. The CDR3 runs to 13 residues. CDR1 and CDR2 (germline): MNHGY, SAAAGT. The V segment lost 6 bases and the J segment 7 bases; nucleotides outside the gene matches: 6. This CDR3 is CASRDRTRQPQHF. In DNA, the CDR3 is TGTGCCAGCAGGGACAGGACCAGACAGCCCCAGCATTTT.

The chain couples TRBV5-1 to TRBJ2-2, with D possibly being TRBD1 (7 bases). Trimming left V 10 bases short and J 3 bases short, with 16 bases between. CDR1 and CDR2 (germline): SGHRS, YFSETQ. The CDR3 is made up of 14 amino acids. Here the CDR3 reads CASGGTVYTGELFF. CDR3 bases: TGCGCCTCAGGGGGGACAGTTTACACCGGGGAGCTGTTTTTT.

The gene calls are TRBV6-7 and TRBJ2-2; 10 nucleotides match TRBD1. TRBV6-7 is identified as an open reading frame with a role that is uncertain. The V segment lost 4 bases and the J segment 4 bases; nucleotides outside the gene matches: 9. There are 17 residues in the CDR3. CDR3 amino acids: CASSWDGTGVGTGELFF. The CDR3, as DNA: TGTGCCAGCAGTTGGGACGGGACAGGGGTAGGCACCGGGGAGCTGTTTTTT.

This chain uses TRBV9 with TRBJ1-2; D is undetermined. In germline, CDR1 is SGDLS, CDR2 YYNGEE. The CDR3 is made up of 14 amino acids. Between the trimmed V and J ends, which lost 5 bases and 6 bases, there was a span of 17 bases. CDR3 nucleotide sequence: TGTGCCAGCAGTGAAGCAGTAGGTCGAAATGGCTACACCTTC. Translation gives CASSEAVGRNGYTF.

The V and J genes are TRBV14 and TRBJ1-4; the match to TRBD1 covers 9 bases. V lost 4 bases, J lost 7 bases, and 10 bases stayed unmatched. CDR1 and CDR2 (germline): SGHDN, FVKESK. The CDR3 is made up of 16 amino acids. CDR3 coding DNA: TGTGCCAGCAGCCCTATTTCCGGGACAGGGAGTGAAAAACTGTTTTTT. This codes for CASSPISGTGSEKLFF.

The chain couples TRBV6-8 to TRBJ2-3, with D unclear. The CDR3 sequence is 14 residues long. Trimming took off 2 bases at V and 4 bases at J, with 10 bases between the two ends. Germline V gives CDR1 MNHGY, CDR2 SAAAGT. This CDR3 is CASSYVGLADTQYF. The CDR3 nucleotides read TGTGCCAGCAGTTACGTTGGTCTGGCAGATACGCAGTATTTT.

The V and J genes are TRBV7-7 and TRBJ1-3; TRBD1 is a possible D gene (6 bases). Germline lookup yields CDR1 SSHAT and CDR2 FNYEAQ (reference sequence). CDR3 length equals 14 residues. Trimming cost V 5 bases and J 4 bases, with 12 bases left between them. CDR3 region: CASSPRTDGNTIYF. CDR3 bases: TGTGCCAGCAGCCCCCGGACAGACGGAAACACCATATATTTT.

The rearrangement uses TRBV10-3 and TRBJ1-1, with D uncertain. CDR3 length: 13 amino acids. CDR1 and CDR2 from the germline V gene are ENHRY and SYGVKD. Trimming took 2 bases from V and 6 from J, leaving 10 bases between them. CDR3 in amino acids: CAISEPVRSEAFF. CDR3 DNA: TGTGCCATCAGTGAGCCCGTAAGGTCTGAAGCTTTCTTT.

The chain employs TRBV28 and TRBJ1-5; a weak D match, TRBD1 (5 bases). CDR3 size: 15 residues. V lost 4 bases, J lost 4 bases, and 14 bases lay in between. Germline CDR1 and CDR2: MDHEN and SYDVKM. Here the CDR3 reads CASSWSGTLNQPQHF. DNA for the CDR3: TGTGCCAGCAGTTGGTCGGGGACCCTTAATCAGCCCCAGCATTTT.

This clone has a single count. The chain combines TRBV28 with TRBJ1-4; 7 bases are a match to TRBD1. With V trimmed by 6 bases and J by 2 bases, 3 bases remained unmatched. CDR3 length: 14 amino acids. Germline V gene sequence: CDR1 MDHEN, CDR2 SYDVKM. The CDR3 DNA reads TGTGCCAGCAGACTCAGGGGGACTAATGAAAAACTGTTTTTT. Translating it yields CASRLRGTNEKLFF.

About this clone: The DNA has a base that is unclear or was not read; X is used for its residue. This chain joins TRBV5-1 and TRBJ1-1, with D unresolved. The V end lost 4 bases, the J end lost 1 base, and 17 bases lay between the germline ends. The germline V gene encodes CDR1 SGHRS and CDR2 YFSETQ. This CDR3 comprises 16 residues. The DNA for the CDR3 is TGCGCCAGCAGCCCGAACCCCGGGAYAGGGAACACTGAAGCTTTCTTT. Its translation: CASSPNPGXGNTEAFF.

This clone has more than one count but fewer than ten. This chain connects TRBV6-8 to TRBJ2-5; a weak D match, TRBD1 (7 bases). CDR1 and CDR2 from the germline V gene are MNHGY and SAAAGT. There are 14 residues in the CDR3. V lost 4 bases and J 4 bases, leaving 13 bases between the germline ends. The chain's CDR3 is CASSSQGRRETQYF. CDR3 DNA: TGTGCCAGCAGTTCACAGGGGAGGAGAGAGACCCAGTACTTC.